The next 5 T cell receptor beta chains were all read from a single sample in a study of T cells after posttransplantation cyclophosphamide. The protocol was immunoSEQ multiplex PCR, while the TCRdb copy is restricted to in-frame clones and leaves out a portion. The record shows about 24,000 clones for this sample, with no singletons present. The sequenced material came from PBMCs. The source is a woman aged 55-70 years in good health, CMV-negative, and a related stem cell transplant donor.

This clone has a count of ten or more. CDR3 DNA: TGTGCCAGCAGGACAGGGTTCCATCAGTACTTC. Translated: CASRTGFHQYF. This chain joins TRBV2 and TRBJ2-4, with 7 bases aligning to TRBD1. V shed 6 bases, J shed 12 bases, and the junction held 5 bases outside the gene matches. This CDR3 region has 11 residues. Germline V CDR1 and CDR2: SNHLY, FYNNEI.

This clone was detected ten times or more. The chain links TRBV4-1 to TRBJ2-7; D is perhaps TRBD1 (6 bases). The germline V and J ends were trimmed by 0 bases and 0 bases, with 9 bases remaining between them. From germline, CDR1 is MGHRA and CDR2 YSYEKL. The CDR3 contains 15 residues. The CDR3 sequence: CASSQEEDSSYEQYF. In nucleotides, the CDR3 is TGCGCCAGCAGCCAAGAAGAGGACAGCTCCTACGAGCAGTACTTC.

This clone occurred a few times. The V and J genes are TRBV18 and TRBJ1-4; 10 bases align to TRBD1. The junction had 1 base not matched to a gene; V was cut back by 2 bases and J by 7 bases. Germline CDR1 is KGHSH and CDR2 is LQKENI. The CDR3 has 14 amino acids. The CDR3: CASSPGTGVEKLFF. The CDR3, as DNA: TGTGCCAGCTCACCAGGGACAGGGGTTGAAAAACTGTTTTTT.

This clone was observed many times. The genes are TRBV28 and TRBJ1-1; 8 nucleotides line up with TRBD1. The germline V gene encodes CDR1 MDHEN and CDR2 SYDVKM. CDR3 length equals 15 residues. Trimming took 6 bases from V and 3 from J; bases not matched to a gene: 9. This chain's CDR3 is CASSQPQGADTEAFF. Written as DNA, the CDR3 is TGTGCCAGCAGCCAACCGCAGGGGGCAGACACTGAAGCTTTCTTT. The entire variable domain, with the rest obtained from reference TRBV28 and TRBJ1-1, is as follows: DVKVTQSSRYLVKRTGEKVFLECVQDMDHENMFWYRQDPGLGLRLIYFSYDVKMKEKGDIPEGYSVSREKKERFSLILESASTNQTSMYLCASSQPQGADTEAFFGQGTRLTVV.

The sample holds many counts of this clone. This rearrangement joins TRBV5-1 to TRBJ2-6; D unclear. V shed 0 bases and J shed 2 bases, with 6 bases lying between them. In germline, CDR1 is SGHRS, CDR2 YFSETQ. The CDR3 totals 15 residues. The CDR3 here is CASSLGQAGANVLTF. The CDR3 DNA reads as TGCGCCAGCAGCTTGGGACAAGCTGGGGCCAACGTCCTGACTTTC. Supplemented by reference TRBV5-1 and TRBJ2-6, the full variable domain reads KAGVTQTPRYLIKTRGQQVTLSCSPISGHRSVSWYQQTPGQGLQFLFEYFSETQRNKGNFPGRFSGRQFSNSRSEMNVSTLELGDSALYLCASSLGQAGANVLTFGAGSRLTVL.